These T cell receptor beta chains were read from a single sample in a study of CD8+ T cells in alopecia areata. Generated by immunoSEQ multiplex PCR, the TCRdb table keeps only in-frame clones and is missing some. The repertoire holds around 200,000 clones, with 53% as singletons. The sample was CD8+ T cells sorted from blood, taken at week 24, from a patient treated with tofacitinib. The receptors derive from a human donor with alopecia areata. CDR3s include the opening cysteine and the closing phenylalanine or tryptophan. D genes are given only for firm matches. A row's size may be missing; if present it is once, few, many or a size class.

j_call v_call clone_size d_call cdr3_nt cdr3_aa
TRBJ2-7 TRBV29-1 few . TGCAGCGTTGGGAACCCACTCACTACTGGAACCTACGAGCAGTACTTC CSVGNPLTTGTYEQYF
TRBJ1-2 TRBV6-5 once . TGTGCCAGCAGTTACGGGCGGGGGCTTGCTAACTATGGCTACACCTTC CASSYGRGLANYGYTF
TRBJ2-1 TRBV4-3 few . TGCGCCAGCAGCCAAGAGTCCGTCACGGGTAGTTCCTACAATGAGCAGTTCTTC CASSQESVTGSSYNEQFF
TRBJ2-1 TRBV15 . . TGTGCCACCAGCAGAGATGGCGTTGAGCAGTTCTTC CATSRDGVEQFF
TRBJ1-5 TRBV29-1 few . TGCAGCGTTTCGGGAGCCAGCAATCAGCCCCAGCATTTT CSVSGASNQPQHF
TRBJ1-1 TRBV7-8 . TRBD1 TGTGCCAGCAGCTTGACCGCGACAGGGAAAAACACTGAAGCTTTCTTT CASSLTATGKNTEAFF
TRBJ2-5 TRBV7-8 once . TGTGCCAGCAGCGAACGGAGATGGGAGACCCAGTACTTC CASSERRWETQYF
TRBJ1-1 TRBV29-1 . . TGCAGCGTTGGTAGGAACACTGAAGCTTTCTTT CSVGRNTEAFF
TRBJ2-2 TRBV19 . . TGTGCCAGTAGTTCTCCCGGGGCCGGGGAGCTGTTTTTT CASSSPGAGELFF
TRBJ2-7 TRBV19 . . TGTGCCAGTAGTATAGCACAGGGCAACACCTACGAGCAGTACTTC CASSIAQGNTYEQYF
TRBJ2-7 TRBV29-1 . . TGCAGCGTTGAAAGCAGCTCCTACGAGCAGTACTTC CSVESSSYEQYF
TRBJ1-4 TRBV25-1 few . TGTGCCAGCAGTGGGGGGGTCCAGGGTGAAAAACTGTTTTTT CASSGGVQGEKLFF
TRBJ1-2 TRBV21-1 . . TGTGCCAGCAGCAAAGTCTGTGGGACAGATGGCTACACCTTC CASSKVCGTDGYTF
TRBJ2-7 TRBV14 . . TGTGCCAGCAGCCACAGACAAGACTACGAGCAGTACTTC CASSHRQDYEQYF
TRBJ2-1 TRBV27 . . TGTGCCAGCAGTCACTCCGGCGGGGAAGTCCTCAATGAGCAGTTCTTC CASSHSGGEVLNEQFF
TRBJ2-6 TRBV30 . . TGTGCCTGGAGTGCTGGGGCCAACGTCCTGACTTTC CAWSAGANVLTF
TRBJ2-5 TRBV29-1 few TRBD1 TGCAGCGTTAAGGACAGGGAAGAGACCCAGTACTTC CSVKDREETQYF
TRBJ2-5 TRBV7-2 . TRBD1 TGTGCCAGCAGCGGGGACAGGGAACCTGCGATGGAGACCCAGTACTTC CASSGDREPAMETQYF
TRBJ2-4 TRBV29-1 . . TGCAGCGTTGAGGACACCGCGTCCATTCAGTACTTC CSVEDTASIQYF
TRBJ1-5 TRBV2 . TRBD1 TGTGCCAGCAGGGCCCCGGGACAGATGAGCAATCAGCCCCAGCATTTT CASRAPGQMSNQPQHF
TRBJ1-5 TRBV13 . TRBD1 TGTGCCAGCAGCATAAGGACAGGGGGTATGAATCAGCCCCAGCATTTT CASSIRTGGMNQPQHF
TRBJ2-3 TRBV19 . . TGTGCCAGTAATCGAGACGAGGCGGACCCAGATACGCAGTATTTT CASNRDEADPDTQYF
TRBJ2-2 TRBV30 . . TGTGCCTGGAGCTGGACAGCGAACACCGGGGAGCTGTTTTTT CAWSWTANTGELFF
TRBJ1-1 TRBV19 . . TGTGCCAGTAGGACAGGGAACACTGAAGCTTTCTTT CASRTGNTEAFF
TRBJ1-2 TRBV19 . TRBD1 TGTGCCAGTACCCCAGGGGGACCAGCCTCGGGCTACACCTTC CASTPGGPASGYTF
TRBJ1-4 TRBV6-6 few TRBD1 TGTGCCAGCAGCATCGACAGGGAGGCTGAAAAACTGTTTTTT CASSIDREAEKLFF
TRBJ1-6 TRBV5-6 . . TGTGCCAGCAGCCTACCCCTCCGACGAAACAAAAATTCACCCCTCCACTTT CASSLPLRRNKNSPLHF
TRBJ1-1 TRBV29-1 . TRBD1 TGCATTAGGGGGCTCGACACTGAAGCTTTCTTT CIRGLDTEAFF
TRBJ1-2 TRBV30 . . TGTGCCTGGAAGGGTCGCTATGGCTACACCTTC CAWKGRYGYTF
TRBJ1-1 TRBV30 . . TGTGCCTGGAGTGTATCCACTGAAGCTTTCTTT CAWSVSTEAFF
TRBJ1-4 TRBV5-1 . TRBD1 TGCGCCAGCAGCTTGGACAGGGGGCATGAAAAACTGTTTTTT CASSLDRGHEKLFF
TRBJ1-5 TRBV7-9 . TRBD1 TGTGCCAGCAGCTCCGGACAGGGAAATCAGCCCCAGCATTTT CASSSGQGNQPQHF
TRBJ2-2 TRBV30 . . TGTGCCTGGAGTTATTACGGGGAGCTGTTTTTT CAWSYYGELFF
TRBJ2-1 TRBV29-1 few TRBD1 TGCAGCGTTGGACAGGGTGGGAATGAGCAGTTCTTC CSVGQGGNEQFF
TRBJ1-5 TRBV5-1 . TRBD1 TGCGCCAGCAGCCTTACAGGGGGTGGCAATCAGCCCCAGCATTTT CASSLTGGGNQPQHF
TRBJ2-7 TRBV27 . . TGTGCCAGCAGGCCAGGGGCGGGGGCCTACGAGCAGTACTTC CASRPGAGAYEQYF
TRBJ1-1 TRBV27 . . TGTGCCAGCAGTTTGACAGGAAGGAACACTGAAGCTTTCTTT CASSLTGRNTEAFF
TRBJ1-2 TRBV30 . TRBD1 TGTGCCTGGAGCGGGACAGGGGGCGTCGGCTACACCTTC CAWSGTGGVGYTF
TRBJ1-1 TRBV29-1 . . TGCAGCGTTGGGTCTTACACTGAAGCTTTCTTT CSVGSYTEAFF
TRBJ2-7 TRBV7-2 few . TGTGCCAGCACTCTGGGGGCGGGGATGACTCAGTTGTACTTC CASTLGAGMTQLYF
TRBJ2-1 TRBV30 . TRBD1 TGTGCCTGGAGTGGTGGGGCCGGACAGGGGCTAAAAACCTCCTACAATGAGCAGTTCTTC CAWSGGAGQGLKTSYNEQFF
TRBJ1-6 TRBV2 . TRBD1 TGTGCCAGCAGTGAATGGACAGGGGAATCCTATAATTCACCCCTCCACTTT CASSEWTGESYNSPLHF
TRBJ1-5 TRBV14 . . TGTGCCAGCAGCCAGGAGCCACATCAGCCCCAGCATTTT CASSQEPHQPQHF
TRBJ1-2 TRBV27 . TRBD1 TGTGCCAGCAGAGACGGACAGGCAGGCTATGGCTACACCTTC CASRDGQAGYGYTF
TRBJ2-7 TRBV15 . . TGTGCCACCAGCAGAGATGAAGGAGAGAAGCGGACAGTGACCTACGAGCAGTACTTC CATSRDEGEKRTVTYEQYF
TRBJ2-7 TRBV11-3 . . TGTGCCAGCAGCCTACGGACAGTGGATGAGCAGTACTTC CASSLRTVDEQYF
TRBJ1-4 TRBV5-1 . TRBD1 TGCGCCAGCAGCGCCGGGACAGGGGATACAAGGGAAAAACTGTTTTTT CASSAGTGDTREKLFF
TRBJ1-6 TRBV25-1 . . TGTGCCAGCGGTGTGGGGAGCTCCTATAATTCACCCCTCCACTTT CASGVGSSYNSPLHF